This T cell receptor beta chain was captured in a study of identical twins. Regarding the study as a whole: Fewer insertions characterized abundant cord blood beta clonotypes, whereas memory repertoires showed none.

On this clonotype itself: Its antigen remains unidentified.

Between the trimmed V and J ends, which lost 5 bases and 0 bases, there was a span of 8 bases. This CDR3 is built from 14 residues. The germline gives CDR1 SNHLY, CDR2 FYNNEI. TCRdb analysed the 5' RACE reads with MiXCR anew, one entry per CDR3 protein. The sample includes about 1.7 million distinct CDR3 sequences, more than 30% of them seen just once. The TCR originated in a newborn girl in good health. The sequencing sample was made of cord blood. The chain couples TRBV2 to TRBJ1-5, with D perhaps TRBD1 (6 bases). The CDR3 here is CASSTGNSNQPQHF. The CDR3 DNA sequence: TGTGCCAGCAGTACAGGGAATAGCAATCAGCCCCAGCATTTT.